Listed below are T cell receptor beta chains from one sample, sequenced in a study of shared clonotypes between healthy human individuals. Data came from immunoSEQ multiplex PCR; TCRdb stores just in-frame clones and leaves some out. The sample records some 2,100,000 clones, roughly 91% being singletons. The sequenced sample was naive CD8+ T cells from PBMCs. These receptor sequences come from a man aged 18 to 29 in good health. Some clones in this sample may be carry-over from other donors' samples. CDR3s include the opening cysteine and the closing phenylalanine or tryptophan. The D gene is left open where the match is weak. Not all rows give a size; the values are once, few, many and, for expanded clones, a class.

>.|TRBV13|TRBJ2-6|.
CASSSERDSGANVLTF
TGTGCCAGCAGCTCTGAACGGGACTCTGGGGCCAACGTCCTGACTTTC
>once|TRBV27|TRBJ2-7|.
CASSPPSSYEQYF
TGTGCCAGCAGTCCTCCTAGCTCCTACGAGCAGTACTTC
>once|TRBV28|TRBJ1-5|.
CASSPWGFPGPQHF
TGTGCCAGCAGTCCTTGGGGGTTCCCAGGGCCCCAGCATTTT
>.|TRBV5-1|TRBJ2-7|.
CASKSSQDHPSYEQYF
TGCGCCAGCAAGTCTTCGCAGGACCACCCCTCCTACGAGCAGTACTTC
>.|TRBV6-6|TRBJ1-1|.
CASSYQTMNTEAFF
TGTGCCAGCAGTTACCAGACCATGAACACTGAAGCTTTCTTT
>.|TRBV7-9|TRBJ2-5|TRBD2
CASSFDKGLAEETQYF
TGTGCCAGCAGCTTCGATAAGGGACTAGCGGAAGAGACCCAGTACTTC
>.|TRBV28|TRBJ2-7|.
CASSLNQGYEQYF
TGTGCCAGCAGTCTAAATCAGGGTTACGAGCAGTACTTC
>.|TRBV28|TRBJ1-1|.
CASRDRNTEAFF
TGTGCCTCTCGGGACCGAAACACTGAAGCTTTCTTT
>.|TRBV28|TRBJ1-3|.
CASSFGRAGNTIYF
TGTGCCAGCAGTTTTGGCAGGGCCGGAAACACCATATATTTT
>few|TRBV6-1|TRBJ1-1|.
CASSEWGTEAFF
TGTGCCAGCAGTGAGTGGGGAACTGAAGCTTTCTTT
>.|TRBV9|TRBJ1-5|TRBD1
CASSVGGGGGDQPQHF
TGTGCCAGCAGCGTAGGAGGAGGGGGCGGCGATCAGCCCCAGCATTTT
>.|TRBV9|TRBJ2-6|.
CASSALTAAAGANVLTF
TGTGCCAGCAGCGCCCTAACGGCGGCTGCTGGGGCCAACGTCCTGACTTTC
>once|TRBV27|TRBJ2-2|TRBD1
CASSTEPGTGLAGELFF
TGTGCCAGCTCAACAGAACCGGGGACAGGGTTAGCCGGGGAGCTGTTTTTT
>.|TRBV27|TRBJ2-1|TRBD2
CASSLREGNNEQFF
TGTGCCAGCAGTTTACGGGAGGGGAACAATGAGCAGTTCTTC
>.|TRBV28|TRBJ2-1|.
CASSFGDAWNEQFF
TGTGCCAGCAGTTTCGGGGATGCCTGGAATGAGCAGTTCTTC
>.|TRBV7-9|TRBJ2-1|.
CASSLDSQEQFF
TGTGCCAGCAGCTTGGACAGCCAAGAGCAGTTCTTC
>.|TRBV5-6|TRBJ2-1|.
CASSLGTINEQFF
TGTGCCAGCAGCTTGGGTACTATCAATGAGCAGTTCTTC
>.|TRBV7-9|TRBJ2-7|.
CASSSGPTRPYEQYF
TGTGCCAGCAGCTCCGGACCCACTCGCCCCTACGAGCAGTACTTC
>once|TRBV7-9|TRBJ2-7|.
CASSQGRYEQYF
TGTGCCAGCAGCCAAGGCAGATACGAGCAGTACTTC
>.|TRBV7-3|TRBJ2-2|TRBD1
CASSLPRGTGETGELFF
TGTGCCAGCAGCTTACCTCGAGGGACAGGGGAAACCGGGGAGCTGTTTTTT
>.|TRBV27|TRBJ2-2|.
CASSLMSSANTGELFF
TGTGCCAGCAGTTTAATGAGCAGTGCGAACACCGGGGAGCTGTTTTTT
>.|TRBV5-6|TRBJ2-1|.
CASSLPTPGEQFF
TGTGCCAGCAGCCTTCCCACACCGGGTGAGCAGTTCTTC
>.|TRBV7-9|TRBJ2-5|TRBD2
CASSFPQLAGGRETQYF
TGTGCCAGCAGCTTTCCCCAACTAGCGGGAGGACGAGAGACCCAGTACTTC
>.|TRBV9|TRBJ2-5|.
CASSPWSEQETQYF
TGTGCCAGCAGCCCCTGGAGCGAGCAAGAGACCCAGTACTTC
>.|TRBV4-3|TRBJ2-4|.
CASSPGLAGSKNIQYF
TGCGCCAGCAGCCCGGGGCTGGCTGGTTCCAAAAACATTCAGTACTTC
>.|TRBV2|TRBJ2-1|TRBD2
CAKHSGLAGGSDEQFF
TGTGCCAAGCACTCGGGACTAGCGGGAGGCTCGGATGAGCAGTTCTTC
>.|TRBV7-2|TRBJ2-1|.
CASSATLTGNEQFF
TGTGCCAGCAGCGCTACCTTGACAGGCAATGAGCAGTTCTTC
>.|TRBV6-6|TRBJ2-5|.
CASALAQGETQYF
TGTGCCAGCGCCTTAGCCCAGGGGGAGACCCAGTACTTC
>.|TRBV5-4|TRBJ2-3|.
CASSSAMGEFTDTQYF
TGTGCCAGCAGCTCAGCGATGGGGGAGTTCACAGATACGCAGTATTTT
>.|TRBV28|TRBJ2-7|TRBD1
CASSLPGQGFEQYF
TGTGCCAGCAGTTTACCGGGACAGGGGTTCGAGCAGTACTTC
>few|TRBV7-9|TRBJ1-1|.
CASIIGGTEAFF
TGTGCCAGCATCATCGGCGGGACTGAAGCTTTCTTT
>.|TRBV30|TRBJ1-6|.
CAWSVSVAGRSPLHF
TGTGCCTGGAGTGTATCGGTTGCGGGTCGATCACCCCTCCACTTT
>.|TRBV15|TRBJ2-1|.
CATSGYSLRANEQFF
TGTGCCACCAGCGGTTATAGTTTAAGGGCCAATGAGCAGTTCTTC
>.|TRBV11-3|TRBJ2-1|TRBD1
CASSLSTSGTGIFQQFF
TGTGCCAGCAGCTTATCCACCTCCGGGACAGGTATTTTCCAGCAGTTCTTC
>.|TRBV7-3|TRBJ2-2|TRBD2
CASSSIAGGPPGELFF
TGTGCCAGCAGCTCCATAGCGGGAGGGCCGCCCGGGGAGCTGTTTTTT
>.|TRBV4-2|TRBJ2-3|.
CASSPRLVPRGPDTQYF
TGTGCCAGCAGCCCCCGCCTCGTGCCGAGGGGCCCAGATACGCAGTATTTT
>.|TRBV9|TRBJ2-2|TRBD2
CASSLRTSGSGTGELFF
TGTGCCAGCAGCCTCCGTACTAGCGGGAGTGGCACCGGGGAGCTGTTTTTT
>.|TRBV9|TRBJ1-2|TRBD1
CASSHGQGNYGYTF
TGTGCCAGCAGCCACGGACAGGGGAACTATGGCTACACCTTC
>.|TRBV28|TRBJ1-2|.
CASTDNWGRSGYTF
TGTGCCAGCACCGACAATTGGGGGAGAAGTGGCTACACCTTC
>.|TRBV6-1|TRBJ1-1|.
CASNTDGNTEAFF
TGTGCCAGCAATACGGACGGGAACACTGAAGCTTTCTTT
>.|TRBV5-4|TRBJ2-7|TRBD1
CASSSPGQGPYEQYF
TGTGCCAGCAGCTCCCCGGGACAGGGCCCCTACGAGCAGTACTTC
>.|TRBV5-4|TRBJ2-1|.
CASSNRAYNEQFF
TGTGCCAGCAGCAACAGGGCCTACAATGAGCAGTTCTTC
>.|TRBV28|TRBJ1-2|TRBD1
CASSLGQGDRGYTF
TGTGCCAGCAGCTTGGGACAGGGTGATCGAGGCTACACCTTC
>.|TRBV7-9|TRBJ1-2|TRBD1
CASSPGQGSETF
TGTGCCAGCAGCCCCGGACAGGGATCGGAAACCTTC
>.|TRBV11-2|TRBJ2-2|.
CASSWDLSGELFF
TGTGCCAGCAGCTGGGACTTGTCCGGGGAGCTGTTTTTT
>.|TRBV6-1|TRBJ1-3|.
CASSEDRSSGNTIYF
TGTGCCAGCAGTGAGGATCGGAGCTCTGGAAACACCATATATTTT
>.|TRBV28|TRBJ2-1|.
CASSFPPEGEDEQFF
TGTGCCAGCAGTTTCCCTCCCGAGGGGGAGGATGAGCAGTTCTTC
>.|TRBV29-1|TRBJ2-1|TRBD2
CSVDNRAGTSLGNEQFF
TGCAGCGTTGACAATAGGGCCGGGACTAGTTTAGGCAATGAGCAGTTCTTC
>.|TRBV19|TRBJ2-7|.
CASSIRAGPHEQYF
TGTGCCAGTAGTATACGGGCAGGGCCTCACGAGCAGTACTTC